This T cell receptor beta chain appears in the sequencing data of a study of cytomegalovirus exposure and HLA in healthy donors. Findings and caveats of the study: First-cohort TCR clusters tended to co-occur in the 130 or so validation repertoires, a later analysis found. Specific recognition of CMV antigens was confirmed in vitro for a few chains (all CMV-associated). Overall, about 160 TCR beta chains were annotated as cytomegalovirus-associated.

Profiled with immunoSEQ multiplex PCR; TCRdb holds only in-frame clones, not every one. The data contain roughly 67,000 clones, about 91% of them singletons. Comments on this clone: What it recognizes is unknown.

The V gene's germline CDR1 is GTSNPN and CDR2 SVGIG (reference sequence). This CDR3 is built from 14 residues. V was cut by 3 bases and J by 2 bases, with 8 bases left in between. What was sequenced was PBMCs. The sequence was obtained from a man between 18 and 35 years old in good health and CMV-seronegative. The rearrangement uses TRBV30 and TRBJ2-6; D is undetermined. CDR3 bases: TGTGCCTGGAGCATTGGCCCTGGGGCCAACGTCCTGACTTTC. Translated, it gives CAWSIGPGANVLTF.